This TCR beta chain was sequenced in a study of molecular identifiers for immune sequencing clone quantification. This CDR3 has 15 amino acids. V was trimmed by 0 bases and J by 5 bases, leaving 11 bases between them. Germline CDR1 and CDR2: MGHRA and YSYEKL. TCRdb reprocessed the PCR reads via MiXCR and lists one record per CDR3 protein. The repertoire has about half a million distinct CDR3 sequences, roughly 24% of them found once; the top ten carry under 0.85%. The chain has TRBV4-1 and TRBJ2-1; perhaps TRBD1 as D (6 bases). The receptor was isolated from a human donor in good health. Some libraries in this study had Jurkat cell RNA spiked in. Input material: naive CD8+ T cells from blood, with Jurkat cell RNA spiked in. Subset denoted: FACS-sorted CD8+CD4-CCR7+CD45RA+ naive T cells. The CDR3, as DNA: TGCGCCAGCAGCCAAGAGCACAGGGAGAACAATGAGCAGTTCTTC. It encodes CASSQEHRENNEQFF.